A selection of T cell receptor beta chains follows, all from one sample in a study of early T cells in non-severe SARS-CoV-2 infection. TCRdb passed the 5' RACE reads through MiXCR, listing each CDR3 protein once. The sample carries about 31,000 distinct CDR3 sequences, roughly 7.1% recorded once. The sequences come from whole blood, collected at baseline. These receptors came from an adult who was a healthcare worker with PCR-confirmed SARS-CoV-2 infection or an uninfected control (not recorded which). Each CDR3 is given with its conserved first and last residue. The order of the fields is CDR3 DNA, CDR3 protein, D gene, J gene, V gene, CDR3 length, clone size. D genes are given only for firm matches. Where a row states a size, it is once, few, many or the class of an expanded clone; other rows omit it.

TGTGCCATCAGTGAGTTAGCGGTCATGGATGAGCAGTTCTTC	CAISELAVMDEQFF	.	TRBJ2-1	TRBV10-3	14	.
TGTGCGGGGCGCCTCTACAATGAGCAGTTCTTC	CAGRLYNEQFF	.	TRBJ2-1	TRBV6-1	11	many
TGCGCCAGCAGCCAGACGACAGGGAGTGGTTACGAGCAGTACTTC	CASSQTTGSGYEQYF	TRBD1	TRBJ2-7	TRBV4-3	15	few
TGCAGTGCCTCCGGCCCCGGACAGGTAGCCCTAGATACGCAGTATTTT	CSASGPGQVALDTQYF	TRBD1	TRBJ2-3	TRBV20-1	16	few
TGCAGCTTGAGCAGGCAGGGGGGTCAGCCCCAGCATTTT	CSLSRQGGQPQHF	TRBD1	TRBJ1-5	TRBV20-1	13	.
TGTGCCAGTAGTATATCGGCGAGGACACCCTCCTACGAGCAGTACTTC	CASSISARTPSYEQYF	.	TRBJ2-7	TRBV19	16	medium-sized
TGCAGTGCTAGTGGTAGCGGGAGTGGGGCCTACGAGCAGTACTTC	CSASGSGSGAYEQYF	TRBD2	TRBJ2-7	TRBV20-1	15	.
TGTGCCAGCTCACGCGGGGGTGCGCTCGAGCAGTACTTC	CASSRGGALEQYF	TRBD2	TRBJ2-7	TRBV18	13	many
TGTGCCAGCAGTTACTCAGGACAGGGGGACGAGCAGTTCTTC	CASSYSGQGDEQFF	TRBD1	TRBJ2-1	TRBV6-5	14	many
TGCAGTGTCGGGGACGGAATCTACGAGCAGTACTTC	CSVGDGIYEQYF	.	TRBJ2-7	TRBV29-1	12	few
TGTGCCAGCAGCTTAGGGGCAAACTCACCCCTCCACTTT	CASSLGANSPLHF	.	TRBJ1-6	TRBV7-9	13	many
TGTGCCAGCAGCTCAGGAAAGCGGGAGTTTGGAGATACGCAGTATTTT	CASSSGKREFGDTQYF	TRBD2	TRBJ2-3	TRBV13	16	many
TGTGCCAGCAACCAGAGGATCTATGGCTACACCTTC	CASNQRIYGYTF	.	TRBJ1-2	TRBV2	12	.
TGCAGTGCTAGTGGACAGGCCCAAGAGACCCAGTACTTC	CSASGQAQETQYF	TRBD1	TRBJ2-5	TRBV20-1	13	many
TGCAGCGTATCCGGGACAGGGGTAGAGACCCAGTACTTC	CSVSGTGVETQYF	TRBD1	TRBJ2-5	TRBV29-1	13	many
TGTGCCAGCAGCTTAGACAGGGGAGCATCAAACACTGAAGCTTTCTTT	CASSLDRGASNTEAFF	.	TRBJ1-1	TRBV11-2	16	many
TGTGCCAGCAGGGAATGGACTAGCGGGATCTACAATGAGCAGTTCTTC	CASREWTSGIYNEQFF	TRBD2	TRBJ2-1	TRBV6-1	16	few
TGTGCCAGCAGTTTATTGAAGGGGGAAGTAGGGGCTTTCTTT	CASSLLKGEVGAFF	.	TRBJ1-1	TRBV28	14	.
TGCAGCGTTTCGGCATCCTACGATGAGCAGTTCTTC	CSVSASYDEQFF	.	TRBJ2-1	TRBV29-1	12	many
TGTGCCAGCAGTACCCGTGGGCGGGAGAAAAACGAGCAGTACTTC	CASSTRGREKNEQYF	TRBD2	TRBJ2-7	TRBV6-6	15	many
TGTGCTAGCAGCTTAGGCGTCGGGGGGGAGACCCAGTACTTC	CASSLGVGGETQYF	TRBD2	TRBJ2-5	TRBV7-7	14	few
TGTGCCAGCAGCCTGCTAGGGGGCACAGATACGCAGTATTTT	CASSLLGGTDTQYF	.	TRBJ2-3	TRBV7-2	14	many
TGTGCCAGGAGCCCGACAGTATTCAATCAGCCCCAGCATTTT	CARSPTVFNQPQHF	.	TRBJ1-5	TRBV28	14	many
TGTGCCAGCAGCTCCACTAGCGGCTTATACGAGCAGTACTTC	CASSSTSGLYEQYF	TRBD2	TRBJ2-7	TRBV7-9	14	few
TGTGCCAGCAGCTTAGCGGGGCACAACACCGGGGAGCTGTTTTTT	CASSLAGHNTGELFF	TRBD2	TRBJ2-2	TRBV2	15	few
TGCGCCAGCAGCCAAGAGGCAGGTAAAGGCAATCAGCCCCAGCATTTT	CASSQEAGKGNQPQHF	.	TRBJ1-5	TRBV4-1	16	.
TGTGCCAGCAGCCGGGACCTCTCCTACAATGAGCAGTTCTTC	CASSRDLSYNEQFF	.	TRBJ2-1	TRBV7-9	14	many
TGTGCCAGCAGCTACCGGGACATAGGGAGCAATCAGCCCCAGCATTTT	CASSYRDIGSNQPQHF	.	TRBJ1-5	TRBV5-6	16	many
TGCAGTGCTAGAGATAGTGGGGTCCCCTACTACGAGCAGTACTTC	CSARDSGVPYYEQYF	.	TRBJ2-7	TRBV20-1	15	few
TGTGCCAGCAGCTTCAGCGGTGATGAAGCTTTCTTT	CASSFSGDEAFF	.	TRBJ1-1	TRBV7-3	12	few
TGTGCCAGCTCCCCGAGCTACCTGTCCTACGAGCAGTACTTC	CASSPSYLSYEQYF	.	TRBJ2-7	TRBV19	14	many
TGTGCCAGCAGTGCGGATTCCTATGGCTACACCTTC	CASSADSYGYTF	.	TRBJ1-2	TRBV6-2/TRBV6-3	12	.
TGTGCCAGCAGCTGGGTACTAGCGGGAGCTTACAATGAGCAGTTCTTC	CASSWVLAGAYNEQFF	TRBD2	TRBJ2-1	TRBV7-2	16	.
TGTGCCACCGCGGTTACCGGGGGAACCGGGGAGCTGTTTTTT	CATAVTGGTGELFF	.	TRBJ2-2	TRBV6-6	14	few
TGTGCCAGCAGCTTAGCCGGGACACCGGTCTATGGCTACACCTTC	CASSLAGTPVYGYTF	.	TRBJ1-2	TRBV7-8	15	many